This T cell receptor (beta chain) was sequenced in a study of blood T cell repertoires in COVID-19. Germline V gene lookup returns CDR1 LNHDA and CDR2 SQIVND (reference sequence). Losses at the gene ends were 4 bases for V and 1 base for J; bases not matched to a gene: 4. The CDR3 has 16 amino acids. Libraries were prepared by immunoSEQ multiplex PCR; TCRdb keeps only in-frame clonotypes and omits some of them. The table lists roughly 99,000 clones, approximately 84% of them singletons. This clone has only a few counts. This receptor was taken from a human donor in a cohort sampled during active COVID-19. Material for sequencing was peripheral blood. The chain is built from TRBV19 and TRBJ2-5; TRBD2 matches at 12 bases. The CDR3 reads CASSKGTSGRQETQYF. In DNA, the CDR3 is TGTGCCAGTAGTAAAGGGACTAGCGGGCGCCAAGAGACCCAGTACTTC.